These T cell receptor beta chains were read from a single sample in a study of blood T cells in healthy people across ages. TCRdb reprocessed the 5' RACE reads with MiXCR, giving one entry per CDR3 protein. The profile covers about 1.1 million distinct CDR3 sequences, with more than 30% appearing a single time and around 12% taken by the ten largest. The sample was blood. The receptors shown here come from a man in his late teens or twenties in good health. CDR3s include the opening cysteine and the closing phenylalanine or tryptophan. A D gene is named only where the DNA matches it firmly. Only part of the rows carry a size: once, few, many, or a class if the clone is expanded.

CDR3,DNA,J,D,size,V
CSATLAGSSSYNEQFF,TGCAGTGCTACTTTAGCGGGCTCGAGCTCCTACAATGAGCAGTTCTTC,TRBJ2-1,TRBD2,NA,TRBV20-1
CATSRDRGTGDGYTF,TGTGCCACCAGCAGAGATCGTGGGACAGGGGATGGCTACACCTTC,TRBJ1-2,TRBD1,NA,TRBV15
CASSLKDRGAWETQYF,TGTGCCAGCAGTTTAAAGGACAGGGGGGCGTGGGAGACCCAGTACTTC,TRBJ2-5,TRBD1,NA,TRBV28
CASSLGPRGREQYF,TGTGCCAGCAGCTTAGGTCCTCGGGGTCGGGAGCAGTACTTC,TRBJ2-7,NA,few,TRBV7-8
CASSTTGGNQPQHF,TGTGCCAGCAGCACGACAGGGGGCAATCAGCCCCAGCATTTT,TRBJ1-5,TRBD1,many,TRBV7-3
CASSQDRLSVYEQYF,TGCGCCAGCAGCCAAGATAGGTTGTCAGTTTACGAGCAGTACTTC,TRBJ2-7,NA,few,TRBV4-3
CASSPGHDNEKLFF,TGTGCCAGCAGCCCGGGACACGATAATGAAAAACTGTTTTTT,TRBJ1-4,NA,few,TRBV6-1
CASSQVRGRGVSSYNSPPHF,TGTGCCAGCAGCCAAGTCAGGGGAAGAGGAGTGAGCTCCTATAATTCACCCCCCCACTTT,TRBJ1-6,NA,few,TRBV4-2
CASSLVGTPEGELFF,TGTGCCAGCAGCTTAGTCGGGACACCTGAAGGGGAGCTGTTTTTT,TRBJ2-2,NA,few,TRBV7-2
CASSSGLAGEFNEQFF,TGTGCCAGCAGTTCGGGACTAGCGGGGGAATTTAATGAGCAGTTCTTC,TRBJ2-1,TRBD2,NA,TRBV27
CAISSDDFTDTQYF,TGTGCCATCAGTTCGGACGACTTCACAGATACGCAGTATTTT,TRBJ2-3,NA,many,TRBV10-3
CSVEGTGATDTQYF,TGCAGCGTTGAAGGGACGGGGGCCACAGATACGCAGTATTTT,TRBJ2-3,NA,few,TRBV29-1
CASSTNSLPAYEQYF,TGTGCCAGCAGCACCAACAGTCTCCCAGCCTACGAGCAGTACTTC,TRBJ2-7,NA,NA,TRBV7-2
CASSISDRGEKLFF,TGTGCCAGCAGCATTTCTGACAGGGGGGAAAAACTGTTTTTT,TRBJ1-4,TRBD1,NA,TRBV9
CASNPSDWFNEQFF,TGTGCCAGCAATCCTTCAGATTGGTTCAATGAGCAGTTCTTC,TRBJ2-1,NA,few,TRBV9
CASTELGQGPYSNQPQHF,TGTGCCAGCACCGAACTGGGACAGGGCCCATATAGCAATCAGCCCCAGCATTTT,TRBJ1-5,TRBD1,NA,TRBV6-2/TRBV6-3
CSARDPVTSGGRTSYNEQFF,TGCAGTGCTAGAGATCCCGTGACTAGCGGGGGGAGGACCTCCTACAATGAGCAGTTCTTC,TRBJ2-1,TRBD2,NA,TRBV20-1
CASSLGLAGEQYF,TGTGCCAGCAGCTTGGGTCTAGCGGGAGAGCAGTACTTC,TRBJ2-5,TRBD2,NA,TRBV5-4
CASSYKGLGGDTQYF,TGTGCCAGCAGTTATAAGGGACTAGGGGGAGATACGCAGTATTTT,TRBJ2-3,TRBD2,NA,TRBV6-5
CASSYPGGARVYNEQFF,TGCGCCAGCAGCTATCCAGGGGGCGCAAGGGTTTACAATGAGCAGTTCTTC,TRBJ2-1,TRBD1,many,TRBV5-1
CSVEDSGRGVIQYF,TGCAGCGTTGAAGATTCCGGACGCGGGGTCATTCAGTACTTC,TRBJ2-4,NA,NA,TRBV29-1
CASSLGQTYTEAFF,TGTGCCAGCAGCCTGGGACAGACCTACACTGAAGCTTTCTTT,TRBJ1-1,TRBD1,few,TRBV7-6
CASSLVWGTANEKLFF,TGTGCCAGCAGTCTGGTCTGGGGGACAGCTAATGAAAAACTGTTTTTT,TRBJ1-4,TRBD1,few,TRBV6-5
CASSVQQGVGNEQYF,TGTGCCAGCAGCGTACAACAGGGAGTTGGCAACGAGCAGTACTTC,TRBJ2-7,NA,once,TRBV9
CSARDGTGTYNEQYF,TGCAGTGCTAGAGATGGGACAGGGACCTACAATGAGCAGTACTTC,TRBJ2-7,TRBD1,NA,TRBV20-1
CASSPDLEGATDTQYF,TGTGCCAGCAGCCCAGATCTGGAAGGGGCGACAGATACGCAGTATTTT,TRBJ2-3,NA,NA,TRBV3-1
CASSIGRSEAFF,TGCGCCAGCAGCATCGGACGGAGTGAAGCTTTCTTT,TRBJ1-1,NA,few,TRBV5-1
CASRAGLNYGYTF,TGTGCCAGCAGGGCAGGGTTAAACTATGGCTACACCTTC,TRBJ1-2,NA,NA,TRBV28
CAIQTRTGNSDTQYF,TGTGCCATCCAAACCCGGACAGGGAATTCAGATACGCAGTATTTT,TRBJ2-3,TRBD1,NA,TRBV10-3
CASSLSHPTDTGELFF,TGCGCCAGCAGCTTGTCTCACCCGACGGACACCGGGGAGCTGTTTTTT,TRBJ2-2,NA,NA,TRBV5-1
CATLKERELFF,TGTGCCACCCTGAAGGAGCGGGAGCTGTTTTTT,TRBJ2-2,NA,NA,TRBV10-3
CASSLDTADQETQYF,TGTGCCAGCAGCTTAGATACGGCAGACCAAGAGACCCAGTACTTC,TRBJ2-5,NA,NA,TRBV7-8
CASSIDHDSSGANVLTF,TGTGCCAGTAGTATAGATCACGACAGCTCTGGGGCCAACGTCCTGACTTTC,TRBJ2-6,NA,many,TRBV19
CASSLAEFSFYGYTF,TGTGCCAGCAGTTTAGCGGAGTTTTCCTTCTATGGCTACACCTTC,TRBJ1-2,NA,few,TRBV12-3/TRBV12-4
CASRKGSLPYNEQFF,TGTGCCAGCCGAAAAGGCTCCCTCCCCTACAATGAGCAGTTCTTC,TRBJ2-1,NA,NA,TRBV7-2
CASSIIANNEETQYF,TGCGCCAGCAGCATCATCGCTAACAATGAAGAGACCCAGTACTTC,TRBJ2-5,NA,few,TRBV5-1
CASSRAVQETQYF,TGCGCCAGCAGCCGGGCCGTTCAAGAGACCCAGTACTTC,TRBJ2-5,NA,many,TRBV4-3
CASSLRPHNEQFF,TGTGCCAGCAGTCTTAGGCCGCACAATGAGCAGTTCTTC,TRBJ2-1,NA,many,TRBV7-2
CAISDESSGGAYEQFF,TGTGCCATCAGTGATGAGAGTAGCGGGGGGGCCTATGAGCAGTTCTTC,TRBJ2-1,TRBD2,NA,TRBV10-3
CASSRPGGAYGYTF,TGTGCCAGCAGCAGACCAGGGGGCGCGTATGGCTACACCTTC,TRBJ1-2,TRBD1,NA,TRBV14
CASSYPGDRRETQYF,TGTGCCAGCAGCTATCCTGGGGACAGGCGAGAGACCCAGTACTTC,TRBJ2-5,TRBD1,once,TRBV6-2/TRBV6-3
CASSFGPKTGLNQPQHF,TGTGCCAGCAGTTTCGGCCCAAAGACGGGGCTCAATCAGCCCCAGCATTTT,TRBJ1-5,NA,NA,TRBV28
CASSVLAGAHTGELFF,TGTGCCAGCAGCGTCTTAGCGGGGGCACACACCGGGGAGCTGTTTTTT,TRBJ2-2,TRBD2,NA,TRBV9
CASSSAQGATEAFF,TGTGCCAGCAGTTCCGCACAGGGGGCAACTGAAGCTTTCTTT,TRBJ1-1,TRBD1,NA,TRBV6-2/TRBV6-3
CASSLPRGPYEQYF,TGTGCCAGCAGCTTGCCCAGGGGGCCCTACGAGCAGTACTTC,TRBJ2-7,TRBD1,NA,TRBV5-8
CASSVTPESTDTQYF,TGTGCCAGCAGTGTTACGCCGGAGAGCACAGATACGCAGTATTTT,TRBJ2-3,NA,few,TRBV6-1
CASSWVGNTEAFF,TGCGCCAGCAGCTGGGTAGGGAACACTGAAGCTTTCTTT,TRBJ1-1,NA,NA,TRBV5-1
CASSYQLGMSTDTQYF,TGTGCCAGCAGCTACCAACTGGGAATGAGCACAGATACGCAGTATTTT,TRBJ2-3,NA,few,TRBV12-3/TRBV12-4
CASSFGGAHSGELFF,TGTGCCAGCAGTTTTGGGGGGGCCCACTCCGGGGAGCTGTTTTTT,TRBJ2-2,NA,few,TRBV6-6
CATSSLTQGLGYNEQFF,TGTGCCACCAGCAGCCTCACACAGGGTCTGGGTTACAATGAGCAGTTCTTC,TRBJ2-1,NA,few,TRBV15
CSARTGENEQYF,TGCAGTGCTAGGACAGGGGAAAACGAGCAGTACTTC,TRBJ2-7,TRBD1,few,TRBV20-1
CASSVGRGTTDTQYF,TGTGCCAGCAGCGTAGGGCGGGGGACCACAGATACGCAGTATTTT,TRBJ2-3,TRBD2,NA,TRBV9
CASSPSRARDYGYTF,TGTGCCAGCAGCCCCTCGAGGGCGCGGGACTATGGCTACACCTTC,TRBJ1-2,NA,NA,TRBV7-2
CASIERRGPDTQYF,TGTGCCAGCATTGAGAGACGGGGCCCAGATACGCAGTATTTT,TRBJ2-3,NA,NA,TRBV6-1
CASSRNLAEQFF,TGTGCCAGCAGCCGTAATCTAGCGGAGCAGTTCTTC,TRBJ2-1,NA,few,TRBV12-3/TRBV12-4
CASSSLKATGITEAFF,TGTGCCAGCAGCTCGCTTAAGGCGACAGGGATCACTGAAGCTTTCTTT,TRBJ1-1,TRBD1,NA,TRBV7-9
CASGLVRQTDGYTF,TGTGCTAGTGGTTTGGTAAGGCAGACGGATGGCTACACCTTC,TRBJ1-2,NA,NA,TRBV12-5
CASSQESGLYNSPLHF,TGCGCCAGCAGCCAAGAATCGGGGCTCTATAATTCACCCCTCCACTTT,TRBJ1-6,NA,NA,TRBV4-1
CASSPSVGNHEQYF,TGTGCCAGCAGCCCAAGCGTAGGAAATCACGAGCAGTACTTC,TRBJ2-7,NA,NA,TRBV3-1
CALAGTNNPNEQFF,TGTGCCCTGGCCGGGACTAACAACCCAAATGAGCAGTTCTTC,TRBJ2-1,TRBD2,few,TRBV10-3